This T cell receptor (beta chain) is drawn from a study of T-cell reconstitution after alpha-beta-depleted transplantation in children. This clonotype was seen a few times. The CDR3 covers 13 residues. V lost 6 bases to trimming and J lost 2 bases, with 11 bases between them. Germline CDR1 is MNHNS and CDR2 is SASEGT. Preparation of the TCRbeta library was carried out with unique molecular identifiers. TCRdb ran MiXCR on the PCR reads and lists one entry per CDR3 protein. The sample has a few hundred thousand distinct CDR3 sequences; roughly 9.5% are singletons. Here the sequenced sample was PBMCs from the stem cell graft donor, taken from the stem cell graft. The chain has TRBV6-1 and TRBJ2-7; D is ambiguous. This sequence originates from a human donor who donated a stem cell graft to a child with SCID. Written as DNA, the CDR3 is TGTGCCAGCAGGTCAGGTTTCCCCTACGAGCAGTACTTC. Translation: CASRSGFPYEQYF.